One and the same sample provided the 3 T cell receptor beta chains below, sequenced in a study of spatial heterogeneity in lung cancer. TCRdb reprocessed the 5' RACE reads with MiXCR, giving one entry per CDR3 protein. The table includes around 14,000 distinct CDR3 sequences, about a tenth detected once. Time point indicated: sample taken at primary tumor resection. The study sequenced unsorted whole RNA from tumor, nontumor lung or frozen PBMC. The source material was PBMCs, sampled at surgery. Receptors were obtained from a female donor with early-stage non-small cell lung cancer.

In its sample, this clonotype was seen many times. DNA for the CDR3: TGTGCTAGTGGTTTGGTAGGGTCTGGGGGCGGAAATACGCAGTATTTT. Its protein is CASGLVGSGGGNTQYF. V gene TRBV12-5 combines with J gene TRBJ2-3; possibly TRBD1 for D (6 bases). This CDR3 spans 16 amino acids. Germline loops: CDR1 LGHNT, CDR2 FRNRAP. Trimming removed 0 bases at V and 7 bases at J, with 17 bases between.

This clonotype was seen at least ten times. This rearrangement joins TRBV7-6 to TRBJ2-5, with 7 positions matching TRBD1. CDR3 length: 15 amino acids. CDR1 and CDR2 from the germline V gene are SGHVS and FNYEAQ. J lost 4 bases, V lost 5 bases, and 10 bases had no gene match. The CDR3 nucleotides are TGTGCCAGCAGCCTGAACAGGGGACCCCCAGAGACCCAGTACTTC. The encoded protein is CASSLNRGPPETQYF.

By sample share, this clonotype is medium-sized. The genes are TRBV7-6 and TRBJ2-7; 13 bases are shared with TRBD2. Germline-derived CDR1 and CDR2 are SGHVS and FNYEAQ. The CDR3 is 16 residues long. V lost 1 base to trimming and J lost 5 bases; unmatched junction nucleotides: 5. As DNA, the CDR3 is TGTGCCAGCAGCTTAGGGACTAGCGGGGGAACCCACGAGCAGTACTTC. Amino acid sequence: CASSLGTSGGTHEQYF.